The T cell receptor beta chain described here comes from a study of cytotoxic CD8 clonotypes in ibrutinib-treated CLL. This clone was seen a single time. CDR1 is SGHRS, CDR2 YFSETQ, per germline. Trimming at V came to 7 bases and at J to 2 bases, leaving 5 bases not matched to a gene. The length of the CDR3 is 13 residues. Profiled with immunoSEQ multiplex PCR; TCRdb holds only in-frame clones, not every one. The data hold about 160,000 clones, with approximately 77% observed a single time. Sequencing used PBMCs, obtained after 12 months of ibrutinib treatment. The TCR sequence derives from a human donor with chronic lymphocytic leukemia. The chain combines TRBV5-1 with TRBJ2-5; 7 positions match TRBD2. CDR3 DNA: TGCGCCAGCCGGGGGGTGGGACAAGAGACCCAGTACTTC. It codes for CASRGVGQETQYF.